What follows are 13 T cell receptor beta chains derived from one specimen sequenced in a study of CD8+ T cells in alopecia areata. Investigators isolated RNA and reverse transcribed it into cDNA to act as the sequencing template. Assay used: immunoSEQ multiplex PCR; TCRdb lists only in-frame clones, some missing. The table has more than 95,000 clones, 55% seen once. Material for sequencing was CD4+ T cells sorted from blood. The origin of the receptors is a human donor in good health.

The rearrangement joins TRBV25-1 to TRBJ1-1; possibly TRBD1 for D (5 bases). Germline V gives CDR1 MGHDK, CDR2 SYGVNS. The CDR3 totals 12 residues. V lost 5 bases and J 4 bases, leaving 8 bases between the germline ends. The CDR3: CASSRGTTEAFF. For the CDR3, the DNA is TGTGCCAGCAGTAGGGGTACCACTGAAGCTTTCTTT.

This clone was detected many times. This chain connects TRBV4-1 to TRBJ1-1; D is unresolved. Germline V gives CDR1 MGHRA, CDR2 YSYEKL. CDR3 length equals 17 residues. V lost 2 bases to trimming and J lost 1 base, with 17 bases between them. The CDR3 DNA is TGCGCCAGCAGCCAACCCTTCGGGAGGGCCGAGAACACTGAAGCTTTCTTT. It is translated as CASSQPFGRAENTEAFF.

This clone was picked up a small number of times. In DNA form, the CDR3 reads TGTGCCAGCTCACCAAAATCCCTAGCCTCCTACAATGAGCAGTTCTTC. Protein: CASSPKSLASYNEQFF. The chain is built from TRBV18 and TRBJ2-1; tentatively, D is TRBD2 (5 bases). The CDR3 consists of 16 residues. Germline lookup yields CDR1 KGHSH and CDR2 LQKENI. Trimming left V 2 bases short and J 0 bases short, with 11 bases between.

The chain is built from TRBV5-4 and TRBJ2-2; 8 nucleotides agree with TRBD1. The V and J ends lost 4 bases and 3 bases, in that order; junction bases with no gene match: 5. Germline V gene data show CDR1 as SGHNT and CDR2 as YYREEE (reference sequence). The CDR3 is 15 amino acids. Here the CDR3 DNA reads TGTGCCAGCAGCGTCCAGGACAGGGACACCGGGGAGCTGTTTTTT. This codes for CASSVQDRDTGELFF.

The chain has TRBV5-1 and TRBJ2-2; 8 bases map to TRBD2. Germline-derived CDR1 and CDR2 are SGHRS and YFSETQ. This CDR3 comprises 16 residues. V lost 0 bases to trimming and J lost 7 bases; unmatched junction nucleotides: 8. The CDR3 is CASSLVAGTSFGELFF. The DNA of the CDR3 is TGCGCCAGCAGCTTGGTGGCCGGGACTAGTTTCGGGGAGCTGTTTTTT. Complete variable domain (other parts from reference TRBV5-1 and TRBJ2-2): KAGVTQTPRYLIKTRGQQVTLSCSPISGHRSVSWYQQTPGQGLQFLFEYFSETQRNKGNFPGRFSGRQFSNSRSEMNVSTLELGDSALYLCASSLVAGTSFGELFFGEGSRLTVL.

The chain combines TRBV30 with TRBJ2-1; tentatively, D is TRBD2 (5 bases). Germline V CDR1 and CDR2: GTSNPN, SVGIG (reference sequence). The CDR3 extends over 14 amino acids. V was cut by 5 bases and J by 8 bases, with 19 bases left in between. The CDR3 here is CAWALGLGIHEQFF. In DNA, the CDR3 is TGTGCCTGGGCCCTCGGACTCGGAATTCATGAGCAGTTCTTC.

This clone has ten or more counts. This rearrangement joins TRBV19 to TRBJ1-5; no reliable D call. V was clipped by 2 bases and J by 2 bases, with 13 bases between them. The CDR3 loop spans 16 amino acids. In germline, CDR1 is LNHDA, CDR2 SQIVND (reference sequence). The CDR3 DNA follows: TGTGCCAGTAGTATAAACGGTTGGGGTGGCAATCAGCCCCAGCATTTT. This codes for CASSINGWGGNQPQHF.

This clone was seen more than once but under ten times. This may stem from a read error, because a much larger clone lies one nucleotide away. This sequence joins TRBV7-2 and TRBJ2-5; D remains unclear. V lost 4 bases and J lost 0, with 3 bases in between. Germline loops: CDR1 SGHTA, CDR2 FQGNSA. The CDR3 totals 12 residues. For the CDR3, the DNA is TGTGCCAGCAGCTCGAACCAAGAGACCCAGTACTTC. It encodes CASSSNQETQYF. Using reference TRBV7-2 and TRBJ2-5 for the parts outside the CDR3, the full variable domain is GAGVSQSPSNKVTEKGKDVELRCDPISGHTALYWYRQSLGQGLEFLIYFQGNSAPDKSGLPSDRFSAERTGGSVSTLTIQRTQQEDSAVYLCASSSNQETQYFGPGTRLLVL.

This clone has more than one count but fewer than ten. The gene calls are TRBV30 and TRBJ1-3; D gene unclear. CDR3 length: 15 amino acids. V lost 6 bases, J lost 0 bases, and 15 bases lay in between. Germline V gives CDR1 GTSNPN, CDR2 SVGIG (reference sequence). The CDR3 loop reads CACGGKMGSGNTIYF. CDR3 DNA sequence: TGTGCCTGTGGCGGGAAAATGGGCTCTGGAAACACCATATATTTT.

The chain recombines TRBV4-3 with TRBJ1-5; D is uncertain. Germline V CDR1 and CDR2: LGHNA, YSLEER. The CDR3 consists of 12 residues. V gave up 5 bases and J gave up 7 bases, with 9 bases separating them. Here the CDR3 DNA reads TGCGCCAGCAGCGGACGGCGGCAGCCCCAGCATTTT. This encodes CASSGRRQPQHF.

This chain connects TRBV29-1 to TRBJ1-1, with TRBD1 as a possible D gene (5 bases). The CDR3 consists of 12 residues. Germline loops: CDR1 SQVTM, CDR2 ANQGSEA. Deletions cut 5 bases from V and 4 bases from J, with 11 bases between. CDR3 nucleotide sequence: TGCAGCGTTTCAGGGAGGATCACTGAAGCTTTCTTT. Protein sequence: CSVSGRITEAFF.

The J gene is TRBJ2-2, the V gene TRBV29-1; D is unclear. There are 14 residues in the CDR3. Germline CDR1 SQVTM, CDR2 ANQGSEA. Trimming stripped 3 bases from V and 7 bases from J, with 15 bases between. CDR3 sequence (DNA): TGCAGCGTTGAGTCCCAGGAAGGGATCGGGGAGCTGTTTTTT. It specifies CSVESQEGIGELFF.

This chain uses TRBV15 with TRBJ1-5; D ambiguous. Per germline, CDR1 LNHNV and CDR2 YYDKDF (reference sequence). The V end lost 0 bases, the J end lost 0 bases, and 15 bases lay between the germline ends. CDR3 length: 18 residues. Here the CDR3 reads CATSRDRVAAYSNQPQHF. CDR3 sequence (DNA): TGTGCCACCAGCAGAGATCGGGTGGCGGCTTATAGCAATCAGCCCCAGCATTTT. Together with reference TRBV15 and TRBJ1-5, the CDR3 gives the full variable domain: DAMVIQNPRYQVTQFGKPVTLSCSQTLNHNVMYWYQQKSSQAPKLLFHYYDKDFNNEADTPDNFQSRRPNTSFCFLDIRSPGLGDTAMYLCATSRDRVAAYSNQPQHFGDGTRLSIL.